This T cell receptor beta chain was profiled in a study of identical twins. The study, taken as a whole, reports: Monozygotic twin pairs showed more out-of-frame TCR alpha sharing than models estimated.

This clonotype turned up a few times. Its antigen is not known. TCRdb passed the 5' RACE reads through MiXCR, listing each CDR3 protein once. Among about 900,000 distinct CDR3 sequences, more than 9% were seen once, and the ten largest hold about 1.5%. Germline V gene lookup returns CDR1 LNHDA and CDR2 SQIVND (reference sequence). V gave up 11 bases and J gave up 10 bases; unmatched junction bases: 10. The CDR3 consists of 12 residues. Every sampled donor was Caucasian and healthy. These records were also assigned to another study, of yellow fever vaccine responses in identical twins. That paper notes: Reportedly, the T cell response mounted by twins to vaccine seemed partly convergent, partly personalized.

The TCR originated in a woman in her late teens or twenties in good health. V usage is TRBV19 and J usage is TRBJ2-1; 8 nucleotides align to TRBD1. Sequenced sample: PBMCs. The DNA of the CDR3 is TGTGCCGCGGGTCAGGGGGCGTTGGAGCAGTTCTTC. It is translated as CAAGQGALEQFF.